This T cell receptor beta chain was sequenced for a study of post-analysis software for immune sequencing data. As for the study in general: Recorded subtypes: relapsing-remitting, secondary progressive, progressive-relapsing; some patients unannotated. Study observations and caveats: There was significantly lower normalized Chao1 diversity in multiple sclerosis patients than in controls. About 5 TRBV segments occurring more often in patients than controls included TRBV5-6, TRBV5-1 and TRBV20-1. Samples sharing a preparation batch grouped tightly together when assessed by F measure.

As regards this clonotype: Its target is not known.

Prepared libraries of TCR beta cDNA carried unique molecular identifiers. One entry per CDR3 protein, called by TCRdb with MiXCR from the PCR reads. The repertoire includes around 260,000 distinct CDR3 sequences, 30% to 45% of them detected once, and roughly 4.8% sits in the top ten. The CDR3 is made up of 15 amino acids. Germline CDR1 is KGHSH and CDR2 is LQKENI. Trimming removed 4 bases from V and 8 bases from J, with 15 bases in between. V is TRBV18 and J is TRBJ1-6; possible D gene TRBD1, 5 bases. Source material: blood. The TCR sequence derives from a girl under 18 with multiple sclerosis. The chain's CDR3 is CASSRRRGTDSPLHF. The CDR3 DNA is TGTGCCAGCTCACGCCGGAGAGGGACGGATTCACCCCTCCACTTT.